Each of the 29 T cell receptor beta chains below was sequenced from the same sample in a study of regulatory T cells in long-lasting Graves disease. In building TCR beta libraries, iRepertoire HTBI primers were used together with Arm-PCR of CDR3 regions. TCRdb itself ran the multiplex PCR reads through MiXCR, one entry per CDR3 protein. The sample has about 310,000 distinct CDR3 sequences, 18% seen once. Time point reported: newly diagnosed GD, antithyroid drugs for less than 3 months. PBMC RNA was the source of the TCR library. Specimen: peripheral blood mononuclear cells (PBMCs), collected at new diagnosis, from a patient treated with antithyroid drugs. The source of these receptors is a female donor with Graves disease.

The rearrangement joins TRBV20-1 to TRBJ2-7, with D possibly TRBD2 on 6 matching bases. Deletions cut 0 bases from V and 2 bases from J, with 14 bases between. The CDR3 loop spans 15 amino acids. Germline lookup yields CDR1 DFQATT and CDR2 SNEGSKA (reference sequence). The CDR3 nucleotides are TGCAGTGCTAGAGATCTGCGGGACCCCGCCTACGAGCAGTACTTC. It specifies CSARDLRDPAYEQYF.

In this sample, this clonotype turned up many times. The chain joins TRBV10-3 to TRBJ1-1, with TRBD1 matching 7 bases. Germline values: CDR1 ENHRY, CDR2 SYGVKD. This CDR3 comprises 15 residues. V shed 5 bases, J shed 3 bases, and the junction held 9 bases outside the gene matches. CDR3: CAISSDTGAYTEAFF. CDR3 DNA: TGTGCCATCAGTTCGGATACAGGGGCTTACACTGAAGCTTTCTTT.

This clonotype was seen ten or more times. The chain combines TRBV7-9 with TRBJ1-1; D not certain. CDR3 length: 13 amino acids. Trimming shortened V by 1 base and J by 0 bases, and 3 bases separated the two germline ends. Germline V gene sequence: CDR1 SEHNR, CDR2 FQNEAQ (reference sequence). The CDR3 DNA reads as TGTGCCAGCAGCTTAGAATTGAACACTGAAGCTTTCTTT. This sequence encodes CASSLELNTEAFF.

A remark on this clonotype: Here the CDR3 omits its conserved ending phenylalanine or tryptophan, so a read error is the likely source. The chain recombines TRBV12-3 or TRBV12-4 with TRBJ2-7; D gene unclear. V was trimmed by 2 bases and J by 0 bases, leaving 8 bases between them. The CDR3 consists of 14 residues. CDR3 in DNA: TGTGCCAGCAGTTTAACGGGTTACTCCTACGAGCAGTACCTC. It translates to CASSLTGYSYEQYL.

A note on this clonotype: With only one base between it and a far larger clone, this is likely a read error. This rearrangement joins TRBV11-2 to TRBJ1-5; possible D gene TRBD1, 6 bases. The CDR3 has 15 residues. Germline CDR1 and CDR2: SGHAT and FQNNGV. CDR3 DNA: TGTGCCGGCAGCTTAGGGGGAAATAGCAATCAGCCCCAGCATTTT. Amino acids: CAGSLGGNSNQPQHF.

This clonotype occurred many times. The V gene is TRBV11-3, the J gene TRBJ1-1; D is undetermined. Germline loops: CDR1 SGHNT, CDR2 YENEEA. V lost 3 bases to trimming and J lost 4 bases, with 15 bases between them. The length of the CDR3 is 15 residues. CDR3 residues: CASSFKGRFLTEAFF. CDR3 nucleotides: TGTGCCAGCAGCTTTAAGGGCCGTTTTCTCACTGAAGCTTTCTTT. Using reference TRBV11-3 and TRBJ1-1 for the parts outside the CDR3, the full variable domain is EAGVVQSPRYKIIEKKQPVAFWCNPISGHNTLYWYLQNLGQGPELLIRYENEEAVDDSQLPKDRFSAERLKGVDSTLKIQPAELGDSAVYLCASSFKGRFLTEAFFGQGTRLTVV.

In its sample, this clonotype was seen a few times. The chain employs TRBV19 and TRBJ1-5, with 8 bases aligning to TRBD1. Trimming removed 2 bases from V and 5 bases from J; junction bases left unmatched: 8. The CDR3 is 16 amino acids. Germline V gene sequence: CDR1 LNHDA, CDR2 SQIVND (reference sequence). Written as DNA, the CDR3 is TGTGCCAGTAGTATATGGGGGGACAGGCTTGATCAGCCCCAGCATTTT. The encoded protein is CASSIWGDRLDQPQHF.

In this sample, this clonotype turned up many times. CDR3 DNA sequence: TGTGCCAGCAGAGGGGGCTACGAGCAGTACTTC. Amino acids: CASRGGYEQYF. The V gene is TRBV11-2, the J gene TRBJ2-7; a weak D match, TRBD1 (6 bases). This CDR3 has 11 amino acids. Trimming took 6 bases from V and 3 from J, leaving 6 bases between them. Germline V gene lookup returns CDR1 SGHAT and CDR2 FQNNGV.

This clonotype was found many times. The chain combines TRBV2 with TRBJ2-1; 9 positions agree with TRBD1. Trimming removed 7 bases from V and 5 bases from J; junction bases left unmatched: 9. The CDR3 spans 15 residues. CDR1 and CDR2 from the germline V gene are SNHLY and FYNNEI. The DNA of the CDR3 is TGTGCCAGCACGACCGGGACAGGGCTCCACAATGAGCAGTTCTTC. Its translation: CASTTGTGLHNEQFF.

The sample holds many counts of this clonotype. The chain carries TRBV28 and TRBJ2-4, with D maybe TRBD1 (5 bases). V gave up 6 bases and J gave up 6 bases, with 9 bases separating them. CDR3 length equals 12 residues. Germline CDR1 reads MDHEN; CDR2 reads SYDVKM. CDR3 DNA sequence: TGTGCCAGCAGAGGAGACAGAAACATTCAGTACTTC. Its translation: CASRGDRNIQYF.

This clonotype was observed at least ten times. The V and J genes are TRBV30 and TRBJ2-7; D unclear. The CDR3 consists of 18 residues. The V and J ends lost 5 bases and 4 bases respectively, with 30 bases between them. Germline CDR1 is GTSNPN and CDR2 is SVGIG (reference sequence). The CDR3 DNA sequence: TGTGCCTGGGACCCCGCGGATAAAAATGGAGTACCAGCATACGAGCAGTACTTC. Amino acid sequence: CAWDPADKNGVPAYEQYF.

The rearrangement links TRBV6-2 or TRBV6-3 to TRBJ2-7; a weak D match, TRBD2 (5 bases). The V end lost 6 bases, the J end lost 7 bases, and 16 bases lay between the germline ends. The CDR3 loop spans 13 amino acids. Germline-derived CDR1 and CDR2 are MNHEY and SVGEGT. The CDR3 sequence: CASSQADEREQYF. In DNA form, the CDR3 reads TGTGCCAGCAGCCAAGCGGATGAGCGGGAGCAGTACTTC.

V usage is TRBV6-2 or TRBV6-3 and J usage is TRBJ2-5; 7 positions match TRBD2. Trimming at V came to 6 bases and at J to 1 base, leaving 8 bases not matched to a gene. The CDR3 covers 15 residues. Looked up from germline, CDR1 is MNHEY and CDR2 is SVGEGT. The CDR3 DNA reads TGTGCCAGCAGAAAAGCGGGACTCTTCCAAGAGACCCAGTACTTC. Protein sequence: CASRKAGLFQETQYF.

On this clonotype itself: A junction boundary mismatches the germline segment, possibly from a read error. The V and J genes are TRBV10-2 and TRBJ2-1, with D hard to call. This CDR3 has 14 amino acids. The V gene's germline CDR1 is WSHSY and CDR2 SAAADI. CDR3 DNA sequence: TGCGCCAGCAGTGAGTCTAGGACCATCAATGAGCAGCTCTTC. The encoded protein is CASSESRTINEQLF.

This chain uses TRBV6-1 with TRBJ2-2; 10 bases align to TRBD2. The V gene end was trimmed by 9 bases and the J gene end by 1 base; junction bases not matched to a gene: 8. CDR3 length: 16 residues. Germline CDR1 MNHNS, CDR2 SASEGT. CDR3 sequence (DNA): TGTGCCAGTGGGGCGCTAGCGGGGGTGAACACCGGGGAGCTGTTTTTT. Translating gives CASGALAGVNTGELFF.

This clonotype was seen repeatedly, ten times or more. The chain has TRBV19 and TRBJ1-1; perhaps TRBD1 as D (5 bases). Germline V gene sequence: CDR1 LNHDA, CDR2 SQIVND (reference sequence). The CDR3 loop spans 15 amino acids. Trimming shortened V by 1 base and J by 1 base, and 10 bases separated the two germline ends. The CDR3 region is CASSIALTANTEAFF. The CDR3 DNA reads TGTGCCAGTAGTATAGCTCTGACAGCGAACACTGAAGCTTTCTTT.

Many counts were recorded for this clonotype. The J gene is TRBJ2-7, the V gene TRBV19; TRBD2 agrees at 7 bases. Germline CDR1 and CDR2: LNHDA and SQIVND (reference sequence). The CDR3 length is 15 residues. V lost 6 bases to trimming and J lost 2 bases; unmatched junction nucleotides: 10. The CDR3 DNA follows: TGTGCCAGTAGGTTCTGGCGGGAGAAAACCTACGAGCAGTACTTC. It is translated as CASRFWREKTYEQYF.

The chain uses TRBV19 and TRBJ1-3, with a weak D call TRBD1 (6 bases). V was cut by 4 bases and J by 5 bases, with 18 bases left in between. The CDR3 extends over 16 amino acids. CDR1 and CDR2 from the germline V gene are LNHDA and SQIVND (reference sequence). The CDR3 DNA reads as TGTGCCAGTAGTAAGACAGGACAGCTCATCCGAAACACCATATATTTT. Translated, it gives CASSKTGQLIRNTIYF.

This clonotype was counted at least ten times. V is TRBV18 and J is TRBJ2-7; D gene ambiguous. CDR1 is KGHSH and CDR2 is LQKENI in the germline V gene. The CDR3 totals 14 residues. Trimming left V 1 base short and J 0 bases short, with 7 bases between. DNA of the CDR3: TGTGCCAGCTCACCACTGGCAGCCTCCTACGAGCAGTACTTC. Translation gives CASSPLAASYEQYF.

In regard to this clonotype: A much larger clone lies a single base off, so this may be a read error. V gene TRBV5-6 combines with J gene TRBJ2-1, with 12 positions matching TRBD2. Germline V gives CDR1 SGHDT, CDR2 YYEEEE. V was clipped by 3 bases and J by 12 bases; unmatched bases: 10. There are 15 residues in the CDR3. DNA for the CDR3: TGTGCCAGCAGCTCGAGGCTAGCGGGAGGGCAGGCGCAGTTCTTC. Protein product: CASSSRLAGGQAQFF.

A few counts support this clonotype. The V call is TRBV4-1, the J call TRBJ2-3; D possibly corresponds to TRBD2 (6 bases). Germline V gene sequence: CDR1 MGHRA, CDR2 YSYEKL. Between the trimmed V and J ends, which lost 0 bases and 1 base, there was a span of 14 bases. The CDR3 sequence is 17 residues long. CDR3 nucleotide sequence: TGCGCCAGCAGCCAAGATGTGGCGGGATACGGCACAGATACGCAGTATTTT. Amino acid sequence: CASSQDVAGYGTDTQYF.

This clonotype was counted many times. V gene TRBV9 combines with J gene TRBJ2-5; D ambiguous. The CDR3 runs 14 residues. Looked up from germline, CDR1 is SGDLS and CDR2 is YYNGEE. The germline V and J ends were trimmed by 4 bases and 2 bases, with 12 bases remaining between them. The CDR3 reads CASSPQTRQETQYF. CDR3 coding DNA: TGTGCCAGCAGCCCTCAGACACGGCAAGAGACCCAGTACTTC.

This clonotype has ten or more counts. This chain links TRBV12-3 or TRBV12-4 with TRBJ2-7; TRBD1 might be the D (5 bases). This CDR3 has 13 amino acids. Trimming stripped 3 bases from V and 8 bases from J, with 14 bases between. The DNA of the CDR3 is TGTGCCAGCAGTTTCATATCGGCAGGGAAGCAGTACTTC. Translation gives CASSFISAGKQYF.

This clonotype has ten or more counts. The chain joins TRBV6-1 to TRBJ2-7; maybe TRBD2 (5 bases). Germline V gene data show CDR1 as MNHNS and CDR2 as SASEGT. The V end lost 4 bases, the J end lost 1 base, and 8 bases lay between the germline ends. This CDR3 has 13 amino acids. CDR3: CASSGGLSYEQYF. The CDR3 region has the DNA TGTGCCAGCAGTGGAGGACTTTCCTACGAGCAGTACTTC.

At least ten counts were recorded for this clonotype. This chain joins TRBV2 and TRBJ2-1; 11 nucleotides agree with TRBD2. Looked up from germline, CDR1 is SNHLY and CDR2 is FYNNEI. CDR3 length: 15 residues. Unmatched junction bases numbered 10, after V lost 11 bases and J lost 4 bases. The CDR3 DNA reads TGTGCCGGAGCGGTAGGACTAGCGGGTTACAATGAGCAGTTCTTC. This translates into CAGAVGLAGYNEQFF. Full variable domain (rest looked up from reference TRBV2 and TRBJ2-1): EPEVTQTPSHQVTQMGQEVILRCVPISNHLYFYWYRQILGQKVEFLVSFYNNEISEKSEIFDDQFSVERPDGSNFTLKIRSTKLEDSAMYFCAGAVGLAGYNEQFFGPGTRLTVL.

This clonotype was detected ten times or more. V is TRBV3-1 and J is TRBJ1-1; TRBD1 matches 7 bases. There are 14 residues in the CDR3. CDR1 and CDR2 from the germline V gene are LGHDT and YNNKEL (reference sequence). V was clipped by 4 bases and J by 0 bases; unmatched bases: 2. CDR3 DNA sequence: TGTGCCAGCAGCCGCGGGACAGTGAACACTGAAGCTTTCTTT. This sequence encodes CASSRGTVNTEAFF. The variable domain in full, completed from reference TRBV3-1 and TRBJ1-1, reads DTAVSQTPKYLVTQMGNDKSIKCEQNLGHDTMYWYKQDSKKFLKIMFSYNNKELIINETVPNRFSPKSPDKAHLNLHINSLELGDSAVYFCASSRGTVNTEAFFGQGTRLTVV.

This clonotype was counted between two and nine times. The J gene is TRBJ1-2, the V gene TRBV6-2 or TRBV6-3; D is perhaps TRBD1 (5 bases). The germline V gene has CDR1 MNHEY and CDR2 SVGEGT. Trimming took 2 bases from V and 0 from J, leaving 13 bases between them. CDR3 length equals 16 residues. The CDR3 DNA follows: TGTGCCAGCAGTTACAGGGGTCATGGAGCTAACTATGGCTACACCTTC. Encoded protein: CASSYRGHGANYGYTF.

In DNA form, the CDR3 reads TGTGCCAGCAGGGCAGAACAGGGGCATTCACCCCTCCACTTT. It encodes CASRAEQGHSPLHF. The chain uses TRBV6-2 or TRBV6-3 and TRBJ1-6, with TRBD1 matching over 7 bases. Trimming cost V 6 bases and J 8 bases; bases outside gene matches: 7. This CDR3 region has 14 residues. Germline CDR1 is MNHEY and CDR2 is SVGEGT.

This chain joins TRBV28 and TRBJ2-1, with a tentative D call TRBD1 (5 bases). Trimming stripped 3 bases from V and 10 bases from J, with 13 bases between. Germline-derived CDR1 and CDR2 are MDHEN and SYDVKM. There are 13 residues in the CDR3. CDR3 sequence reads: CASSLVPRTEQFF. The CDR3 coding sequence is TGTGCCAGCAGTTTGGTTCCTCGGACAGAGCAGTTCTTC.